A selection of T cell receptor beta chains follows, all from one sample in a study of blood T cell repertoires in COVID-19. Measured with immunoSEQ multiplex PCR; TCRdb has only the in-frame clones, and not every one. In the table there are tens of thousands of clones, around 74% of which are singletons. Sequencing was performed on peripheral blood. Receptor source: a woman aged 45 to 65 with active or convalescent COVID-19. Each CDR3 is given with its conserved first and last residue. D genes are given only for firm matches. Size values are once, few and many counts, or a class for expanded clones, and some rows have none.

size	D	V	J	length	DNA	CDR3
NA	NA	TRBV28	TRBJ2-5	14	TGTGCCAGCAGCCAGACTAGTATCCAAGAGACCCAGTACTTC	CASSQTSIQETQYF
NA	NA	TRBV6-2/TRBV6-3	TRBJ2-7	16	TGTGCCAGCAGTTCCGCGGGGGCCGCCCTTCCCTACGAGCAGTACTTC	CASSSAGAALPYEQYF
NA	TRBD2	TRBV19	TRBJ2-1	16	TGTGCCAGTAGTATTGGGGCTAGCGGGGATACCAATGAGCAGTTCTTC	CASSIGASGDTNEQFF
NA	NA	TRBV2	TRBJ2-3	14	TGTGCCAGCGCCGCTATATCTAGCACAGATACGCAGTATTTT	CASAAISSTDTQYF
NA	NA	TRBV6-5	TRBJ1-5	14	TGTGCCAGCAGGGCGGGGGGGAGCAATCAGCCCCAGCATTTT	CASRAGGSNQPQHF
NA	TRBD2	TRBV25-1	TRBJ2-3	15	TGTGCCAGCAGTGAGGAGCGGGAGGGGAGAGATACGCAGTATTTT	CASSEEREGRDTQYF
once	TRBD1	TRBV6-2/TRBV6-3	TRBJ1-4	14	TGTGCCAGCAGTTCCGGGACAGGGGCTGAAAAACTGTTTTTT	CASSSGTGAEKLFF
NA	TRBD2	TRBV5-1	TRBJ2-1	15	TGCGCCAGCAGCTTGTCTCTTAGCGGGTACAATGAGCAGTTCTTC	CASSLSLSGYNEQFF
NA	NA	TRBV2	TRBJ2-5	12	TGTGCCAGCCGGGAGTTACAAGAGACCCAGTACTTC	CASRELQETQYF
NA	NA	TRBV30	TRBJ2-1	14	TGTGCCTGGAGTGTGGGGCTAGCCTACAATGAGCAGTTCTTC	CAWSVGLAYNEQFF
NA	NA	TRBV12-5	TRBJ2-7	15	TGTGCTAGTGGTTTTCTCGCGGGACTCTCCTACGAGCAGTACTTC	CASGFLAGLSYEQYF
NA	NA	TRBV5-1	TRBJ2-3	14	TGCGCCAGCAGCTTGGCGGAGGTCACAGATACGCAGTATTTT	CASSLAEVTDTQYF
NA	NA	TRBV5-1	TRBJ2-1	13	TGCGCCAGCAGCTTGTGGGCAAACAATGAGCAGTTCTTC	CASSLWANNEQFF
NA	NA	TRBV9	TRBJ1-6	12	TGTGCCAGCAGCCCCGCAGGGGAGCCCCTCCACTTT	CASSPAGEPLHF
NA	NA	TRBV12-5	TRBJ1-5	16	TGTGCTAGTGGTTTGTACGGGGGAGGGAGCAATCAGCCCCAGCATTTT	CASGLYGGGSNQPQHF
once	NA	TRBV29-1	TRBJ1-4	15	TGCAGCGTTGAAGATGAGGCAGGGGTGGGTGAAAAACTGTTTTTT	CSVEDEAGVGEKLFF
NA	NA	TRBV7-2	TRBJ1-4	16	TGTGCCAGCAGCACCGGGACTTCTCGGTCTTATGAAAAACTGTTTTTT	CASSTGTSRSYEKLFF
NA	NA	TRBV6-5	TRBJ1-1	15	TGTGCCACCTTCCCCCTGGGGGGGGCAAATACTGAAGCTTTCTTT	CATFPLGGANTEAFF
NA	TRBD1	TRBV2	TRBJ2-7	16	TGTGCCAGCAGTGGTTATGACCGGGACAGCTCCTACGAGCAGTACTTC	CASSGYDRDSSYEQYF
medium-sized	NA	TRBV7-9	TRBJ1-5	12	TGTGCCAGCAGCTTAGAGAGCCAGCCCCAGCATTTT	CASSLESQPQHF
NA	NA	TRBV7-9	TRBJ1-1	15	TGTGCCAGCAGCTTTGGACGGGGGTTTAACACTGAAGCTTTCTTT	CASSFGRGFNTEAFF
NA	TRBD2	TRBV4-2	TRBJ2-7	17	TGTGCCAGCAGCCAAGAGAGCCTAGCGGGAGGACACTACGAGCAGTACTTC	CASSQESLAGGHYEQYF
NA	NA	TRBV29-1	TRBJ1-2	10	TGCAGCGTCCCAGGGTCTGGCTACACCTTC	CSVPGSGYTF
NA	NA	TRBV5-4	TRBJ1-2	13	TGTGCCAGCAGCTCAGCAGGCTACTATGGCTACACCTTC	CASSSAGYYGYTF
NA	NA	TRBV12-5	TRBJ1-4	15	TGTGCTAGTGGTTTGGGACAGTCAACTAATGAAAAACTGTTTTTT	CASGLGQSTNEKLFF
few	TRBD1	TRBV5-1	TRBJ1-1	13	TGCGCCAGCAGCCTGGGACAGGCCACTGAAGCTTTCTTT	CASSLGQATEAFF
NA	NA	TRBV27	TRBJ1-1	15	TGTGCCAGCAGTTTATCTACAGGGTCGGGCACTGAAGCTTTCTTT	CASSLSTGSGTEAFF
NA	TRBD1	TRBV2	TRBJ2-7	15	TGTGCCAGCAGTGGTCGGGACAGAGCCTCCTACGAGCAGTACTTC	CASSGRDRASYEQYF
NA	NA	TRBV19	TRBJ1-5	15	TGTGCCAGTAGTCCCCTAGGGGTTTGGGATCAGCCCCAGCATTTT	CASSPLGVWDQPQHF
NA	NA	TRBV6-5	TRBJ1-5	13	TGTGCCAGCAGCCGGTCCCCCAATCAGCCCCAGCATTTT	CASSRSPNQPQHF
NA	TRBD1	TRBV5-1	TRBJ1-4	15	TGCGCCAGCAGCGCAGGACAGGGGATGGGAGAAAAACTGTTTTTT	CASSAGQGMGEKLFF
NA	TRBD1	TRBV5-1	TRBJ1-2	15	TGCGCCAGCAGTCGGACAGGGGGCGAACTCTATGGCTACACCTTC	CASSRTGGELYGYTF
many	NA	TRBV12-3/TRBV12-4	TRBJ2-7	13	TGTGCCAGCAGTTTAAGCCAAGCCTACGAGCAGTACTTC	CASSLSQAYEQYF
few	NA	TRBV25-1	TRBJ1-2	14	TGTGCCAGCAGTGACCCGGGACACAACTATGGCTACACCTTC	CASSDPGHNYGYTF
NA	NA	TRBV6-5	TRBJ1-5	15	TGTGCCAGCAGGCCAGGGATCTATAGCAATCAGCCCCAGCATTTT	CASRPGIYSNQPQHF
NA	NA	TRBV7-2	TRBJ1-4	12	TGTGCCAGCAGCCGAGACAGGGAAAAACTGTTTTTT	CASSRDREKLFF
NA	NA	TRBV30	TRBJ1-6	16	TGTGCCTGCCACGGCAGGGGAAGCTCCTATAATTCACCCCTCCACTTT	CACHGRGSSYNSPLHF
NA	TRBD1	TRBV2	TRBJ2-3	16	TGTGCCAGCAGTCGAGGTCAGGGGGCGGGCACAGATACGCAGTATTTT	CASSRGQGAGTDTQYF
NA	NA	TRBV27	TRBJ1-2	12	TGTGCCAGCAGTCCCCGGGGCTATGGCTACACCTTC	CASSPRGYGYTF
NA	NA	TRBV2	TRBJ1-2	14	TGTGCCAGCAGTCCCGCCGGGAGGTCAAATGGCTACACCTTC	CASSPAGRSNGYTF
NA	NA	TRBV9	TRBJ2-3	16	TGTGCCAGCAGCGTAGAAGGCGGAACTAGCACAGATACGCAGTATTTT	CASSVEGGTSTDTQYF
NA	TRBD1	TRBV11-2	TRBJ1-6	17	TGTGCCAGCAGCGGTTGGACAGGGGGCCCTTATAATTCACCCCTCCACTTT	CASSGWTGGPYNSPLHF
NA	NA	TRBV28	TRBJ2-7	15	TGTGCCAGCAGTTTATTGACGGGGGTTTCGGGCGAGCAGTACTTC	CASSLLTGVSGEQYF
few	TRBD2	TRBV7-2	TRBJ2-7	15	TGTGCCAGCAGCTTAGAGGCGGGAGTTTGGTACGAGCAGTACTTC	CASSLEAGVWYEQYF
once	TRBD1	TRBV28	TRBJ1-4	15	TGTGCCAGCAGAAGACAGGGGGCACAGGGTGAAAAACTGTTTTTT	CASRRQGAQGEKLFF
NA	TRBD1	TRBV6-6	TRBJ2-1	15	TGTGCCAGCAGTCCACAGGGGGTTCCCTACAATGAGCAGTTCTTC	CASSPQGVPYNEQFF
NA	TRBD1	TRBV29-1	TRBJ2-7	14	TGCAGCGTTGGGGTTCTACAGGGGGCGGGAGAGCAGTACTTC	CSVGVLQGAGEQYF
once	TRBD2	TRBV10-2	TRBJ2-3	15	TGCGCCAGCAGTGAGGCTAGCGGGATCGCAGATACGCAGTATTTT	CASSEASGIADTQYF
NA	NA	TRBV6-6	TRBJ1-2	15	TGTGCCAGCACCAGGGATGGGGGGGCACTACAAGGCTACACCTTC	CASTRDGGALQGYTF
few	NA	TRBV19	TRBJ1-1	14	TGTGCCAGTAGGTCCACAAACATGAACACTGAAGCTTTCTTT	CASRSTNMNTEAFF
NA	TRBD1	TRBV3-1/TRBV3-2	TRBJ1-2	15	TGTGCCAGCAGCCATCCTCGACAGGGGGAAGGAGGCTACACCTTC	CASSHPRQGEGGYTF
NA	NA	TRBV4-3	TRBJ2-1	14	TGCGCCAGCAGCCGACTAGGGAAATACAATGAGCAGTTCTTC	CASSRLGKYNEQFF
NA	TRBD1	TRBV24-1	TRBJ1-2	15	TGTGCCACCAGTGATACAGGGGGGGGTCTCTATGGCTACACCTTC	CATSDTGGGLYGYTF
NA	TRBD1	TRBV6-4	TRBJ1-2	14	TGTGCCAGCAGTGAAGTGGGACAGCGTCATGGCTACACCTTC	CASSEVGQRHGYTF
NA	TRBD2	TRBV9	TRBJ2-3	17	TGTGCCAGCAGCGTAGGGGGGGGAGCGGGAGGCACAGATACGCAGTATTTT	CASSVGGGAGGTDTQYF
NA	TRBD2	TRBV6-2/TRBV6-3	TRBJ2-7	17	TGTGCCAGCAGTTACTCGGAAGGACTAGCGGGAGACTACGAGCAGTACTTC	CASSYSEGLAGDYEQYF
NA	TRBD1	TRBV5-6	TRBJ1-4	16	TGTGCCAGCAGCTTGGGGGACAGTTGGGGTGGTGAAAAACTGTTTTTT	CASSLGDSWGGEKLFF